This paragraph reports one TCR beta chain. Its recognized antigen is unknown. The input lacks base qualities; no much larger clone sits a single base away. The data originate from a study of immune cell composition in non-small cell lung cancer (dated by TCRdb to 2015 to 2018). Notes on the research overall: Histologic subtype, mainly lung adenocarcinoma or squamous cell carcinoma, was assigned on the basis of H&E together with p63, CK5, Napsin A and TTF-1 immunohistochemistry. Adaptive Biotechnologies TCR-beta sequencing was carried out on some 36 paired NSCLC tumour and non-adjacent lung specimens, as well as on around 24 tumour-only specimens. Supplementary cohort #1, approximately 10 lung adenocarcinoma cases, had paired tumour/lung TCR-beta sequencing and TIL populations generated to assess tumour reactivity. A handful of tumour specimens with TCR-beta data were of rare histological subtypes and were excluded from the subtype comparisons. Here is what the overall study found, with its caveats: Only 10 or so cases were included in the reactivity cohort, and sequence sharing between tumour-reactive clones and the dominant in vivo tumour-associated clones was not shown. In fewer than eleven adenocarcinoma cases, a strong correlation was found between maximal tumour-associated clone frequency and TIL tumour reactivity, whereas no such correlation was found between overall clonality and TIL tumour reactivity. No significant correlation was found between smoking pack-years and tumour TCR-beta clonality. Tumour-associated clones >0.5% occurred in nearly half of NSCLC cases: around a third of adenocarcinomas versus 75% of squamous carcinomas.

A two-step multiplex PCR amplified TCR-beta CDR3 regions from genomic DNA, and the second step of the PCR added Illumina-compatible adaptors. TCR-beta immunosequencing was carried out on an Illumina platform through the commercial immunoSEQ service. In the authors' own workflow: Repertoires were described by productive clonality and by Top 10 Clones, which is the percentage of T-cell templates coming from the ten most frequent sequences. Values for productive clonality spanned 0 to 1, where a value of 1 indicated a monoclonal population. Tumour-associated clones, identified using log10 scatter plots, were defined as sequences that made up at least 0.1% of tumour T-cell templates and were not found in the matched non-adjacent lung. Two-group comparisons used Student's t-tests, stages used ANOVA, and relationships used linear regression, analysed in GraphPad Prism7 and R. TCRdb holds this immuneACCESS table with in-frame rearrangements only. Some clones are missing; in checked studies, unresolved V genes explain under half, and the rest has no known cause. From that table come the V and J calls and clone size; the DNA was used to work out D and trimming. This sample has approximately 9,000 clones in its table, and roughly 80% of those were observed once. The ten largest clones add up to around 13% of the sample.

Its CDR3 holds 14 amino acids, cysteine through phenylalanine. This entry keeps only the CDR3 DNA: 42 bases, framed from base 1. The V end gives up 3 bases and the J end 3 bases, leaving 4 bases in the junction not matched to a gene. From a lookup of the germline V gene, CDR1 and CDR2 are KGHSH and LQKENI. Non-adjacent lung tissue from the same patient, taken as far from the tumour as possible and at least 3 cm away, was used for the normal lung samples. Frozen aliquots of unsorted single-cell suspensions were used for genomic DNA extraction with the QIAamp DNA kit. Tissues arrived within 2 hours of resection and were immediately processed into single-cell suspensions. Tissue was broken up mechanically, digested enzymatically with DNase I, collagenase I and hyaluronidase for around 30 minutes at 37 degrees C, and then filtered and RBC-lysed.

Recombination linked TRBV18 to TRBJ1-1; 7 bases in between match TRBD1. The receptor was isolated from a human donor with non-small cell lung cancer. Sequenced sample: non-adjacent lung tissue. For the CDR3, the sequence is CASSPRTGDTEAFF. The bases are TGTGCCAGCTCACCGAGGACAGGCGACACTGAAGCTTTCTTT.